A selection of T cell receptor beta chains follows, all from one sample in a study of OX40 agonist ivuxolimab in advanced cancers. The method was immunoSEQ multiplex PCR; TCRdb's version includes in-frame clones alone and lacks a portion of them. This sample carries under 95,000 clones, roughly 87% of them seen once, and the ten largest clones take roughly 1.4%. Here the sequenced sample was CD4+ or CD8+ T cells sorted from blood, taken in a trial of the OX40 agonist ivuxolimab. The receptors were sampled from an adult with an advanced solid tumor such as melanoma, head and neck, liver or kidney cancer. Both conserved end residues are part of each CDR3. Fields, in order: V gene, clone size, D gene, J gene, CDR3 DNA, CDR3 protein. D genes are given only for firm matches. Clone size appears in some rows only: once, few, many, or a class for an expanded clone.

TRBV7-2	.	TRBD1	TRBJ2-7	TGTGCCAGCAGCTTAGGGGGACAGGGATACGAGCAGTACTTC	CASSLGGQGYEQYF
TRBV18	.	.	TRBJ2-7	TGTGCCAGCTCTTCCCCCTACGAGCAGTACTTC	CASSSPYEQYF
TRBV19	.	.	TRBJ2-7	TGTGCCAGTAGTCCTGGACTTTCTAGCTCCTACGAGCAGTACTTC	CASSPGLSSSYEQYF
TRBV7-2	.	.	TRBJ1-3	TGTGCCAGCAGCTATAAAGCGGGACACACAAGCTCTGGAAACACCATATATTTT	CASSYKAGHTSSGNTIYF
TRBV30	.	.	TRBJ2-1	TGTGCCTGGAGGATGTCTGGGTACTACAATGAGCAGTTCTTC	CAWRMSGYYNEQFF
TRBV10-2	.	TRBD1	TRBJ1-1	TGCGCCAGCAGTGTACAGGGGGCGAGTGAAGCTTTCTTT	CASSVQGASEAFF
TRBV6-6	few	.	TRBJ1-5	TGTGCCAGCAGTTACTCAGGGGCCGCCAATCAGCCCCAGCATTTT	CASSYSGAANQPQHF
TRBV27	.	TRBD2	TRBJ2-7	TGTGCCAGCAGTTTAAGGCGGGAGGGCCGGGTCGAGCAGTACTTC	CASSLRREGRVEQYF
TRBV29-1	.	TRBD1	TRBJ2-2	TGCAGCATACAGGGACAGGTTGCCACCGGGGAGCTGTTTTTT	CSIQGQVATGELFF
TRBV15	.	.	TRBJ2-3	TGTGCCACCAGCAGAGATCTAGATACGCAGTATTTT	CATSRDLDTQYF
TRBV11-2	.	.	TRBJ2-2	TGTGCCAGCAGCTTAGGGTTCGGAATCGGGGAGCTGTTTTTT	CASSLGFGIGELFF
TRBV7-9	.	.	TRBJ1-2	TGTGCCAGCAGCTTAGGTCAGCATGGCTACACCTTC	CASSLGQHGYTF
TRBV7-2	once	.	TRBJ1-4	TGTGCCAGCAGCCCAATACGGAGGGGAAATGAAAAACTGTTTTTT	CASSPIRRGNEKLFF
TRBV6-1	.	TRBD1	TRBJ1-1	TGTGCCAGCACCATAGACAGGGAAGGCACTGAAGCTTTCTTT	CASTIDREGTEAFF
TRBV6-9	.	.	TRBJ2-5	TGTGCCAGCGAACAGGAGGGGGGGACCCAAGAGACCCAGTACTTC	CASEQEGGTQETQYF
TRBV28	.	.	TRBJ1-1	TGTGCCAGCAGTTCTCACGACAGTTCATCTTATGAAGCTTTCTTT	CASSSHDSSSYEAFF
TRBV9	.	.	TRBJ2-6	TGTGCCAGCAGCTCCCAGCTTGGGGCCAACGTCCTGACTTTC	CASSSQLGANVLTF
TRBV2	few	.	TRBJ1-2	TGTGCCAGCAGAGAGAGCCCACAGCGGGGCTACACCTTC	CASRESPQRGYTF
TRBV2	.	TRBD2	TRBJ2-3	TGTGCCAGCAGTGAAGGGGCCAGCGGGAGGGCGGGAGATACGCAGTATTTT	CASSEGASGRAGDTQYF
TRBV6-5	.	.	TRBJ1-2	TGTGCCAGCCGTAGGGGGACTAACTATGGCTACACCTTC	CASRRGTNYGYTF
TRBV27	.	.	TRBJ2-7	TGTGCCACTTCAGGCCGAGAAACGGGCGGCGAGCAGTACTTC	CATSGRETGGEQYF
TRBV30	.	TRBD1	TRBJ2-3	TGTGCCTGGAGTAAGGCAGGGGGCGTATCAACCCTACAGTATTTT	CAWSKAGGVSTLQYF
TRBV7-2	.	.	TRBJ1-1	TGTGCCAGCAGCCCCCTTACGGCGGGCCGAAAAGCTTTCTTT	CASSPLTAGRKAFF
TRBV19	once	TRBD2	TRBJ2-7	TGTGCCAGTAGCCTAGCGGGAGGGCTCGACGAGCAGTACTTC	CASSLAGGLDEQYF
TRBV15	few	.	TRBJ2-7	TGTGCCACCAGCAGAGTTCAAGGGCGGTACGAGCAGTACTTC	CATSRVQGRYEQYF
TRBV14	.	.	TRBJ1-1	TGTGCCAGCAGCAAGGGACCGTGGAGCACTGAAGCTTTCTTT	CASSKGPWSTEAFF
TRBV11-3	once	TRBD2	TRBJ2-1	TGTGCCAGCAGCAAATCGGGGGGGAGCAATGAGCAGTTCTTC	CASSKSGGSNEQFF
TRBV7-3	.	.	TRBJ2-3	TGTGCCAGCAGCTCGGGGATTAACACAGATACGCAGTATTTT	CASSSGINTDTQYF
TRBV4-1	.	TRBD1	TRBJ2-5	TGCGCCAGCAGCCGACAGGGGCAAGAGACCCAGTACTTC	CASSRQGQETQYF
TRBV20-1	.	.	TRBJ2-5	TGCAGTGCCAGGCCCCAGGAGACCCAGTACTTC	CSARPQETQYF
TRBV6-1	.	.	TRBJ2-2	TGTGCCAGCAGTGTCGGGGGAGGGAACACCGGGGAGCTGTTTTTT	CASSVGGGNTGELFF
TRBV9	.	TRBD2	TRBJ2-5	TGTGCCAGCAGCTCCGGGACTAGCGGGGAGACCCAGTACTTC	CASSSGTSGETQYF
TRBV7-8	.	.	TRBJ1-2	TGTGCCAGCAGCCGGGAACAGGGACTGTTGACCTATGGCTACACCTTC	CASSREQGLLTYGYTF
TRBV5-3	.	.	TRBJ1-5	TGTGCCAGAAGCTTGTCCGGGACTGACTGCAATCAGCCCCAGCATTTT	CARSLSGTDCNQPQHF
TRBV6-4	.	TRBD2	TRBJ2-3	TGTGCCAGCAGTGTCGAAGCGGGGGGGCAAGATACGCAGTATTTT	CASSVEAGGQDTQYF
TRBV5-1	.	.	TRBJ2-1	TGCGCCAGCAGCTTGAGGCGGAATGAGCAGTTCTTC	CASSLRRNEQFF
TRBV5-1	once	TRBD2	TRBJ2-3	TGCGCCAGCAGTTTAGGGGGGACTAGCGGGAGGTCCGATACGCAGTATTTT	CASSLGGTSGRSDTQYF
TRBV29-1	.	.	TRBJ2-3	TGCAGCGGGGCGAGGGGGTCCGGGGGCGCAGATACGCAGTATTTT	CSGARGSGGADTQYF
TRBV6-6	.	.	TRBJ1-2	TGTGCCAGCAGTTTAGGGGGAAACTATGGCTACACCTTC	CASSLGGNYGYTF
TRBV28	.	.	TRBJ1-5	TGTGCCAGCAGTTTAATCCGGACAGGCAATCAGCCCCAGCATTTT	CASSLIRTGNQPQHF
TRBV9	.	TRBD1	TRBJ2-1	TGTGCCAGCAGCGTAGGGGAGGGGACAGGGCAGTATGAGCAGTTCTTC	CASSVGEGTGQYEQFF
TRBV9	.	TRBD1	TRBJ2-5	TGTGCCAGCAGCGCGGGACAGGTTGAAGAGACCCAGTACTTC	CASSAGQVEETQYF
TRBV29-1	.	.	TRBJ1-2	TGCAGCGTTGAAGTTGGTCGGGTGTTTAATGGCTACACCTTC	CSVEVGRVFNGYTF
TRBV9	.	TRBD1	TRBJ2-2	TGTGCCAGCAGCCCCCGACAGGGTGGTACCGGGGAGCTGTTTTTT	CASSPRQGGTGELFF
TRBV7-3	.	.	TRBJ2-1	TGTGCCAGCAGCTCAACCGGTGGCTTTGATAGTGAGCAGTTCTTC	CASSSTGGFDSEQFF
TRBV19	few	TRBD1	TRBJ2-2	TGTGCCAGTAGTATGGGACAGGGGGCCACCGGGGAGCTGTTTTTT	CASSMGQGATGELFF
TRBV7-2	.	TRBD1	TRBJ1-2	TGTGCCAGCAGCCCACAGGGGGGCTATGGCTACACCTTC	CASSPQGGYGYTF
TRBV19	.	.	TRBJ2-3	TGTGCCAGTAGTGTTACTAGCTCAACTAGCACAGATACGCAGTATTTT	CASSVTSSTSTDTQYF
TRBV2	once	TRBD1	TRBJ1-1	TGTGCCAGCAGTCCCCCTGACAGGGGTCGGACTGAAGCTTTCTTT	CASSPPDRGRTEAFF
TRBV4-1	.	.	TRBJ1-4	TGCGCCAGCAGCCAAGCGCAGGGGACGTCAGATGAAAAACTGTTTTTT	CASSQAQGTSDEKLFF
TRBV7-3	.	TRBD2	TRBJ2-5	TGTGCCAGCAGCTTATGGCCCCGGACTAGCGGGGCCCAAGAGACCCAGTACTTC	CASSLWPRTSGAQETQYF
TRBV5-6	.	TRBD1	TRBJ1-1	TGTGCCAGCAGCCCCATTGGACAGGGGGCCAGCAGTGACACTGAAGCTTTCTTT	CASSPIGQGASSDTEAFF
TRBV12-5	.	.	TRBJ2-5	TGTGCTAGTGGTTTGGGGTCCGGGGGGCTCCAAGAGACCCAGTACTTC	CASGLGSGGLQETQYF
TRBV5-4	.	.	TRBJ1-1	TGTGCCAGCAGCTTGGGTGTCATGAACACTGAAGCTTTCTTT	CASSLGVMNTEAFF
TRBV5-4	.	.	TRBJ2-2	TGTGCCAGCAGCAGTTCTAGGTCACGGCGCGGGGAGCTGTTTTTT	CASSSSRSRRGELFF